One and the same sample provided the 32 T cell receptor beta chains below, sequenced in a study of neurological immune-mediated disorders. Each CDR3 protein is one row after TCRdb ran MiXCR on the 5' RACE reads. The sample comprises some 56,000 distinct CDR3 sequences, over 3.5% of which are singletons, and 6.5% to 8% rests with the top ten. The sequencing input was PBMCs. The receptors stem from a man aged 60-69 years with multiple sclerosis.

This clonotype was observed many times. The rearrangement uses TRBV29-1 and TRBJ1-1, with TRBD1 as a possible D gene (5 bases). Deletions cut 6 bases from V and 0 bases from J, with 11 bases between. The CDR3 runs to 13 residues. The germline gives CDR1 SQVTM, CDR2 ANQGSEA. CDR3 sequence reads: CSVIAGLNTEAFF. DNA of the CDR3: TGCAGCGTGATTGCAGGGCTGAACACTGAAGCTTTCTTT.

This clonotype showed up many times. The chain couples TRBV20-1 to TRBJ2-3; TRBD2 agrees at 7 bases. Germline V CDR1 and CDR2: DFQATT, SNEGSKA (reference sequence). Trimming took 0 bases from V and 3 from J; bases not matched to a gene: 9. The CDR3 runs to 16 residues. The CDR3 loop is CSARDWPVGGTDTQYF. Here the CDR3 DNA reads TGCAGTGCTAGAGATTGGCCAGTGGGAGGGACAGATACGCAGTATTTT.

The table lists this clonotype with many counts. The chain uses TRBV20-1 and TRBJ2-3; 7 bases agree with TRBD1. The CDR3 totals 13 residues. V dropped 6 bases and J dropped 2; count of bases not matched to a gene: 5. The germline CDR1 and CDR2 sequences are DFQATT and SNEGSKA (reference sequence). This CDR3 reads CSARDRHTDTQYF. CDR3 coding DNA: TGCAGTGCCAGGGACAGACACACAGATACGCAGTATTTT.

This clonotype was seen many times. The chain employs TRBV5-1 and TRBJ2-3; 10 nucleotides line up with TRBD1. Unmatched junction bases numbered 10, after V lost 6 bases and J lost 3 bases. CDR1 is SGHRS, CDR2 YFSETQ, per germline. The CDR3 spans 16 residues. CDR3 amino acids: CASKAGQGVPTDTQYF. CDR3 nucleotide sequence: TGCGCCAGCAAGGCAGGACAGGGGGTACCGACAGATACGCAGTATTTT.

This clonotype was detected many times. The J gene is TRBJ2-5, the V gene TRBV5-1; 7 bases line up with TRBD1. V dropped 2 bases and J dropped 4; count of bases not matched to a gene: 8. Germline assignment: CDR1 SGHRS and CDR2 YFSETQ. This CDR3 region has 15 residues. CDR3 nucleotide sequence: TGCGCCAGCAGCTTTCGACAGGGATGGGGAGAGACCCAGTACTTC. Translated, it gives CASSFRQGWGETQYF.

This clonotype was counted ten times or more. In DNA form, the CDR3 reads TGTGCCACCGCAGGGGCGGGGTTCGGTGAAGCTTTCTTT. Amino acid sequence: CATAGAGFGEAFF. The rearrangement links TRBV15 to TRBJ1-1; possibly TRBD1 for D (6 bases). Germline values: CDR1 LNHNV, CDR2 YYDKDF (reference sequence). The CDR3 contains 13 residues. V was shortened by 8 bases and J by 7 bases, with 17 bases between the two germline ends.

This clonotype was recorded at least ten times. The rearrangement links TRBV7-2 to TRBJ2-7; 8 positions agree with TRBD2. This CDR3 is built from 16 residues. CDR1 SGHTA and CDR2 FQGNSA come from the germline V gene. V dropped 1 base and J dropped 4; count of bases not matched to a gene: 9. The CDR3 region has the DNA TGTGCCAGCAGCTTAGTATGGGCGGGAGGCCCTTACGAGCAGTACTTC. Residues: CASSLVWAGGPYEQYF.

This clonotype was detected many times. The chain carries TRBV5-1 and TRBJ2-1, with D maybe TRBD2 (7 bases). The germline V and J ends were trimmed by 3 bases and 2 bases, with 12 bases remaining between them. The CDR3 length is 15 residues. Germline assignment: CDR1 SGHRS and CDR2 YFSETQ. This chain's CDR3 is CASSSEGGTYNEQFF. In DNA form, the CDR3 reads TGCGCCAGCAGCTCCGAGGGGGGGACCTACAATGAGCAGTTCTTC.

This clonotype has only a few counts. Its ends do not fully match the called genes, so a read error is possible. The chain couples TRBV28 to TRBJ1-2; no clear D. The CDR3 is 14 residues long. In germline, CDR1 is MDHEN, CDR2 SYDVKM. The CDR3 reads CASSLDGESYSYTF. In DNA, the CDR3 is TGTGCCAGCAGTTTAGATGGAGAAAGCTATAGCTACACCTTC.

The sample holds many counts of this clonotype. In nucleotides, the CDR3 is TGTGCCAGCAGCTTTACCTACGAGCAGTACTTC. Protein: CASSFTYEQYF. This chain connects TRBV6-2 or TRBV6-3 to TRBJ2-7; D unclear. The germline V and J ends were trimmed by 6 bases and 2 bases, with 5 bases remaining between them. This CDR3 comprises 11 residues. CDR1 is MNHEY, CDR2 SVGEGT, per germline.

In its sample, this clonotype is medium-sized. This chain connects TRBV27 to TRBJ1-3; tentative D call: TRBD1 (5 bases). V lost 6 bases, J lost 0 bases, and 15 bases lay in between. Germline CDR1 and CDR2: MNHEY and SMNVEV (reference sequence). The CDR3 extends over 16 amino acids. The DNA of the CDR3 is TGTGCCAGCAGCCGGGGCGTGGGCGACTCTGGAAACACCATATATTTT. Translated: CASSRGVGDSGNTIYF.

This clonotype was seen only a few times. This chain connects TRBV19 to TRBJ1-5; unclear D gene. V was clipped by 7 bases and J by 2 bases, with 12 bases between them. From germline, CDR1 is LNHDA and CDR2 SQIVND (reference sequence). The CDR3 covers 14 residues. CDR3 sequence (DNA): TGTGCCAGTAACGAGCATATAGGCAATCAGCCCCAGCATTTT. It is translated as CASNEHIGNQPQHF.

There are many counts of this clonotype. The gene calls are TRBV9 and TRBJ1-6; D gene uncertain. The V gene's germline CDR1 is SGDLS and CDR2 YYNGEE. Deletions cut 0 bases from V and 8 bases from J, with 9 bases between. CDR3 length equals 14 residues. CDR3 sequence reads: CASSVAGGDSPLHF. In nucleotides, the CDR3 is TGTGCCAGCAGCGTAGCCGGTGGGGATTCACCCCTCCACTTT.

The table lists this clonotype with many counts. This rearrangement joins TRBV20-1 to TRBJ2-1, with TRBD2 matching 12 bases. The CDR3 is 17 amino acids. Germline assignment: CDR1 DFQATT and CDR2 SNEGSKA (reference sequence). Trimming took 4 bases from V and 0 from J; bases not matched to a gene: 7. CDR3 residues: CSAITSGRTSSYNEQFF. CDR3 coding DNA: TGCAGTGCTATAACTAGCGGGAGGACCAGCTCCTACAATGAGCAGTTCTTC.

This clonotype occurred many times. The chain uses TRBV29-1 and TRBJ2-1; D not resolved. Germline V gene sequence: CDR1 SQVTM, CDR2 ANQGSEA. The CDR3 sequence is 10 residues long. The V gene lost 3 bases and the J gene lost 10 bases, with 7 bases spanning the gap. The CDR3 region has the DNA TGCAGCGTTGATCTGGGGGAGCAGTTCTTC. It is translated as CSVDLGEQFF.

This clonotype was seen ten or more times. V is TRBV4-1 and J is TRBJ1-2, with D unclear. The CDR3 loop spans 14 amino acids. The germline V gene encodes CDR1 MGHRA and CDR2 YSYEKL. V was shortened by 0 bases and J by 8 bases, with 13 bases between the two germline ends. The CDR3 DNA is TGCGCCAGCAGCCAAGATCTTTACACGGGCGGCTACACCTTC. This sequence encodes CASSQDLYTGGYTF.

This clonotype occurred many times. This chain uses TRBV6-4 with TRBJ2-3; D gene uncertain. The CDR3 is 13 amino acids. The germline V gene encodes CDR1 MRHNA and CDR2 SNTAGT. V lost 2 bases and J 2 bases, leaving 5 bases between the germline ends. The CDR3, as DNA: TGTGCCAGCAGTGACAGGTCCACAGATACGCAGTATTTT. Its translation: CASSDRSTDTQYF.

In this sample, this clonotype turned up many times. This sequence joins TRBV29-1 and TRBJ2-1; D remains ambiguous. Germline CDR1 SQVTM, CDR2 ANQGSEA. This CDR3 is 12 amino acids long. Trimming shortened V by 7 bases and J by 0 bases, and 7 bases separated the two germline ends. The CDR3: CSGGSSYNEQFF. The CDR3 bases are TGCAGCGGGGGTAGCTCCTACAATGAGCAGTTCTTC.

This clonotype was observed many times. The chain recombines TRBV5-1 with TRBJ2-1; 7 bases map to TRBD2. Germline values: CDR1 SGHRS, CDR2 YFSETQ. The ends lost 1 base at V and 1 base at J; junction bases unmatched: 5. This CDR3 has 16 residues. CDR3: CASSLIAGVSYNEQFF. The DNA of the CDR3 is TGCGCCAGCAGCTTGATTGCGGGAGTTTCCTACAATGAGCAGTTCTTC.

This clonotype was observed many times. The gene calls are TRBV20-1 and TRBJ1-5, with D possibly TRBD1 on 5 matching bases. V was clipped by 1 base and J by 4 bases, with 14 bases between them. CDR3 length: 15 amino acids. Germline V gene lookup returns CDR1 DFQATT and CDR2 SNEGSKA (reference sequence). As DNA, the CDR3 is TGCAGTGCTAGAGCCCTAGGGACGGGGAATCAGCCCCAGCATTTT. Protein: CSARALGTGNQPQHF.

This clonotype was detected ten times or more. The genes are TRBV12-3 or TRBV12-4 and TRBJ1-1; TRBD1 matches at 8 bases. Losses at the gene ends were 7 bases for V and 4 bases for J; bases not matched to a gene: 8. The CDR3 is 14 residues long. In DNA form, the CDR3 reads TGTGCCAGCATTCAAGGACAGGGTCGCACTGAAGCTTTCTTT. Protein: CASIQGQGRTEAFF.

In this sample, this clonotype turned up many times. CDR3: CSATILGRTYEQYF. CDR3 bases: TGCAGTGCTACAATCTTGGGGAGAACCTACGAGCAGTACTTC. This chain joins TRBV20-1 and TRBJ2-7; D perhaps matches TRBD2 (5 bases). The CDR3 is 14 residues long. V was cut by 4 bases and J by 2 bases, with 15 bases left in between. CDR1 is DFQATT and CDR2 is SNEGSKA in the germline V gene (reference sequence).

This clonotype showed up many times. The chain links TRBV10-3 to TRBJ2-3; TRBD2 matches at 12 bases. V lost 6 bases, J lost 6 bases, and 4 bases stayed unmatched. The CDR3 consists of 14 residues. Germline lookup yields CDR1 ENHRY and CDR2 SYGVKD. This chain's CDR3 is CAIRASGGADTQYF. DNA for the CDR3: TGTGCCATCAGGGCTAGCGGGGGGGCCGATACGCAGTATTTT.

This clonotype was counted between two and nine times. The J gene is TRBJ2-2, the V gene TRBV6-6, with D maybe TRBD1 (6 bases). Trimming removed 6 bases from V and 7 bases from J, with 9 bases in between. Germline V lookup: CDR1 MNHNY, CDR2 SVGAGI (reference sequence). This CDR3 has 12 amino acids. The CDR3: CASRPGVGELFF. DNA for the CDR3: TGTGCCAGCAGACCAGGGGTCGGGGAGCTGTTTTTT.

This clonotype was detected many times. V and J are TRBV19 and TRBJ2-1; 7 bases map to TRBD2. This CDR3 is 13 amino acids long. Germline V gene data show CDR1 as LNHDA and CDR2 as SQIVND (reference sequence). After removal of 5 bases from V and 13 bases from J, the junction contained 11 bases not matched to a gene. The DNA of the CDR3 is TGTGCCAGTAGTGGAAGATCTAGCGGTATACAGTTCTTC. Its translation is CASSGRSSGIQFF.

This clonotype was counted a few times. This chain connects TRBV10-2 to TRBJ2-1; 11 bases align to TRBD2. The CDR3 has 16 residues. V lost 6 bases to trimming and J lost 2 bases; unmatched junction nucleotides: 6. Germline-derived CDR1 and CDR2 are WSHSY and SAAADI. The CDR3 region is CASRVGLAGPYNEQFF. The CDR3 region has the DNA TGCGCCAGCAGGGTCGGACTAGCGGGCCCCTACAATGAGCAGTTCTTC.

The CDR3 is CASSQGGEQYF. CDR3 DNA sequence: TGTGCCAGCAGCCAAGGAGGCGAGCAGTACTTC. The gene calls are TRBV3-1 and TRBJ2-7; unclear D gene. This CDR3 comprises 11 residues. Germline V gives CDR1 LGHDT, CDR2 YNNKEL (reference sequence). The ends were cut back, 1 base at V and 6 bases at J, with 4 bases in the middle.

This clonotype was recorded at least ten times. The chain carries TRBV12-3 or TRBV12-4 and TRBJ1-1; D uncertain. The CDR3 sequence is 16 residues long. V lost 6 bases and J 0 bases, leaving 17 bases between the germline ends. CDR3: CASRKVDAIMNTEAFF. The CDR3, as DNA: TGTGCCAGCAGGAAGGTGGATGCCATCATGAACACTGAAGCTTTCTTT.

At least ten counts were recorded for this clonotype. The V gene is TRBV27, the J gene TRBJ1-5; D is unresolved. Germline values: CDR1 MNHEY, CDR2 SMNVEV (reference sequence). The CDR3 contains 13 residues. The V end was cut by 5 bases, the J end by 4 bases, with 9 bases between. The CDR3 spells CASSVTENQPQHF. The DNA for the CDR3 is TGTGCCAGCAGTGTCACAGAAAATCAGCCCCAGCATTTT.

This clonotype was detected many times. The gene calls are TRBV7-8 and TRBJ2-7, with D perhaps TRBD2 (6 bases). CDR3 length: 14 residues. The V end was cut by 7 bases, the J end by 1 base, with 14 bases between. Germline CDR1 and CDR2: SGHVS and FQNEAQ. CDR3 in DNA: TGTGCCAGCACCGGGAGCTTCCTTTCCTACGAGCAGTACTTC. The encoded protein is CASTGSFLSYEQYF. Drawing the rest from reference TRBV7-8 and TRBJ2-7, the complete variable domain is GAGVSQSPRYKVAKRGQDVALRCDPISGHVSLFWYQQALGQGPEFLTYFQNEAQLDKSGLPSDRFFAERPEGSVSTLKIQRTQQEDSAVYLCASTGSFLSYEQYFGPGTRLTVT.

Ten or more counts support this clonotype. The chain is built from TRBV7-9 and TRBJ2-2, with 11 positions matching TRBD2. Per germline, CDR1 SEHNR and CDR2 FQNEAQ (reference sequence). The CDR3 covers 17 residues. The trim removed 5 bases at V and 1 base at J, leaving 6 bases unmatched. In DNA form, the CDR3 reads TGTGCCAGCAGCCGAAGACTAGCGGGAATGAACACCGGGGAGCTGTTTTTT. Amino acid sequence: CASSRRLAGMNTGELFF.

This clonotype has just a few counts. Here the CDR3 reads CASSFSYEQYF. The CDR3 nucleotides are TGTGCCAGCAGTTTTTCCTACGAGCAGTACTTC. The genes are TRBV28 and TRBJ2-7, with unresolved D. Trimming left V 3 bases short and J 1 base short, with 1 base between. The CDR3 is 11 amino acids. Germline V gene lookup returns CDR1 MDHEN and CDR2 SYDVKM. The whole variable domain, filled in from reference TRBV28 and TRBJ2-7, reads DVKVTQSSRYLVKRTGEKVFLECVQDMDHENMFWYRQDPGLGLRLIYFSYDVKMKEKGDIPEGYSVSREKKERFSLILESASTNQTSMYLCASSFSYEQYFGPGTRLTVT.